What follows are 30 T cell receptor beta chains derived from one specimen sequenced in a study of blood T cell repertoires in COVID-19. Here immunoSEQ multiplex PCR was the method, and the copy in TCRdb shows in-frame clones only, minus some. This sample has some 56,000 clones, with about 73% found just once. The sample taken for sequencing was peripheral blood. The receptors were gathered from a woman in her fifties or sixties with active or convalescent COVID-19.

This rearrangement joins TRBV30 to TRBJ1-5; 8 bases line up with TRBD1. V lost 5 bases to trimming and J lost 3 bases; unmatched junction nucleotides: 3. The CDR3 sequence is 13 residues long. From germline, CDR1 is GTSNPN and CDR2 SVGIG (reference sequence). CDR3 nucleotides: TGTGCCTGGGGGACAGGTACCAATCAGCCCCAGCATTTT. This translates into CAWGTGTNQPQHF.

This chain uses TRBV9 with TRBJ1-2; D remains ambiguous. The germline CDR1 and CDR2 sequences are SGDLS and YYNGEE. The V gene lost 4 bases and the J gene lost 7 bases, with 5 bases spanning the gap. The CDR3 length is 10 residues. CDR3 amino acids: CASSRVGYTF. The CDR3 coding sequence is TGTGCCAGCAGCCGGGTTGGCTACACCTTC.

The chain has TRBV21-1 and TRBJ2-6; TRBD2 is the table's D call and was not checked against the DNA. TRBV21-1 represents a pseudogene. This CDR3 is built from 10 residues. The DNA of the CDR3 is TGTGCCAGCAGCTTCCTACTGAGTACTTTC. It encodes CASSFLLSTF.

V is TRBV3-1 (or the pseudogene TRBV3-2) and J is TRBJ2-3; 13 nucleotides align to TRBD2. In germline, CDR1 is LGHDT, CDR2 YNNKEL (reference sequence). The CDR3 sequence is 17 residues long. V lost 3 bases and J lost 5; bases outside the gene matches: 8. CDR3 amino acids: CASSHEPGLAGVDTQYF. Here the CDR3 DNA reads TGTGCCAGCAGCCATGAACCCGGACTAGCGGGAGTAGATACGCAGTATTTT.

The CDR3 spells CASRASEANYTF. CDR3 in DNA: TGTGCCAGCAGGGCCTCAGAAGCGAACTACACCTTC. V gene TRBV6-4 combines with J gene TRBJ1-2; D not certain. From germline, CDR1 is MRHNA and CDR2 SNTAGT. Trimming left V 6 bases short and J 10 bases short, with 15 bases between. The CDR3 runs 12 residues.

J is TRBJ1-5 and V is TRBV19; no firm D call. Germline V gene data show CDR1 as LNHDA and CDR2 as SQIVND (reference sequence). There are 12 residues in the CDR3. The V gene lost 7 bases and the J gene lost 0 bases, with 4 bases spanning the gap. As DNA, the CDR3 is TGTGCCAGTACCTTTAGCAATCAGCCCCAGCATTTT. Its translation is CASTFSNQPQHF.

This chain links TRBV7-9 with TRBJ1-4; 10 nucleotides match TRBD1. This CDR3 has 14 amino acids. Germline V CDR1 and CDR2: SEHNR, FQNEAQ (reference sequence). V was clipped by 5 bases and J by 5 bases; unmatched bases: 2. CDR3 residues: CASSPGQGNEKLFF. In nucleotides, the CDR3 is TGTGCCAGCAGCCCGGGACAGGGGAATGAAAAACTGTTTTTT.

The rearrangement uses TRBV19 and TRBJ1-5; D possibly corresponds to TRBD1 (5 bases). The V gene lost 4 bases and the J gene lost 2 bases, with 18 bases spanning the gap. Germline V gives CDR1 LNHDA, CDR2 SQIVND (reference sequence). The CDR3 consists of 17 residues. DNA for the CDR3: TGTGCCAGTAGTAGGGGGGGTGGCCGGGATGGCAATCAGCCCCAGCATTTT. Encoded protein: CASSRGGGRDGNQPQHF.

V gene TRBV11-2 combines with J gene TRBJ2-7, with 11 bases identical to TRBD1. Germline CDR1 is SGHAT and CDR2 is FQNNGV. The CDR3 is made up of 15 amino acids. With 3 bases clipped from V and 4 bases from J, the junction kept 5 bases outside the gene matches. CDR3 in amino acids: CASSLRDRGWYEQYF. CDR3 DNA sequence: TGTGCCAGCAGCTTGAGGGACAGGGGGTGGTACGAGCAGTACTTC.

This sequence joins TRBV19 and TRBJ1-5; 10 bases match TRBD1. CDR1 is LNHDA and CDR2 is SQIVND in the germline V gene (reference sequence). V trimming: 6 bases; J trimming: 9 bases; junction bases outside the gene matches: 8. The CDR3 has 14 residues. CDR3 protein: CASSRGQGDWPQHF. The CDR3 DNA reads as TGTGCCAGTAGCCGAGGACAGGGGGATTGGCCCCAGCATTTT.

This clone was observed a few times. The chain combines TRBV28 with TRBJ1-1; D is possibly TRBD1 (5 bases). V lost 3 bases and J lost 5, with 13 bases in between. Germline V gene data show CDR1 as MDHEN and CDR2 as SYDVKM. This CDR3 region has 14 residues. CDR3 residues: CASSLLRGKTEAFF. DNA for the CDR3: TGTGCCAGCAGTTTGTTAAGGGGCAAAACTGAAGCTTTCTTT.

The chain joins TRBV7-9 to TRBJ1-1; perhaps TRBD1 as D (6 bases). CDR1 and CDR2 from the germline V gene are SEHNR and FQNEAQ (reference sequence). There are 15 residues in the CDR3. Trimming removed 4 bases from V and 2 bases from J, with 14 bases in between. Here the CDR3 reads CASSYGDILNTEAFF. CDR3 in DNA: TGTGCCAGCAGCTACGGGGACATCCTAAACACTGAAGCTTTCTTT.

This clone was seen a single time. The chain uses TRBV5-1 and TRBJ2-3; 8 bases are a match to TRBD2. The CDR3 consists of 12 residues. V was pared by 6 bases and J by 6 bases, with 3 bases of the junction left unmatched. Germline CDR1 and CDR2: SGHRS and YFSETQ. The CDR3 loop is CASNPGGDTQYF. The CDR3 DNA reads TGCGCCAGCAACCCGGGGGGGGATACGCAGTATTTT. The whole variable domain, remainder taken from reference TRBV5-1 and TRBJ2-3, is KAGVTQTPRYLIKTRGQQVTLSCSPISGHRSVSWYQQTPGQGLQFLFEYFSETQRNKGNFPGRFSGRQFSNSRSEMNVSTLELGDSALYLCASNPGGDTQYFGPGTRLTVL.

This clone was seen a few times. The gene calls are TRBV18 and TRBJ1-5; 10 bases match TRBD1. Germline V lookup: CDR1 KGHSH, CDR2 LQKENI. The CDR3 length is 15 residues. Trimming removed 5 bases from V and 4 bases from J; junction bases left unmatched: 5. CDR3 sequence reads: CASSATGGRNQPQHF. The DNA of the CDR3 is TGTGCCAGCTCAGCGACAGGGGGCCGGAATCAGCCCCAGCATTTT.

The chain has TRBV24-1 and TRBJ1-2; a possible D gene is TRBD1 (5 bases). V was clipped by 5 bases and J by 0 bases, with 15 bases between them. CDR1 and CDR2 from the germline V gene are KGHDR and SFDVKD. This CDR3 spans 16 amino acids. CDR3 coding DNA: TGTGCCACCAGTGGGTTTGAGGTCAGGGCTAACTATGGCTACACCTTC. Translation gives CATSGFEVRANYGYTF.

CDR3 protein: CSASSTDSPFTDTQYF. The CDR3 nucleotides read TGCAGTGCTAGTTCCACGGACAGCCCGTTCACAGATACGCAGTATTTT. The genes are TRBV20-1 and TRBJ2-3; tentative D call: TRBD1 (6 bases). Trimming removed 3 bases from V and 2 bases from J, with 18 bases in between. Looked up from germline, CDR1 is DFQATT and CDR2 is SNEGSKA (reference sequence). CDR3 size: 16 residues.

This sequence joins TRBV7-9 and TRBJ1-4, with D possibly matching TRBD1 (5 bases). The CDR3 extends over 14 amino acids. Germline CDR1 and CDR2: SEHNR and FQNEAQ (reference sequence). V was cut by 5 bases and J by 2 bases, with 9 bases left in between. The CDR3 sequence: CASSPTETNEKLFF. CDR3 nucleotides: TGTGCCAGCAGCCCGACAGAGACTAATGAAAAACTGTTTTTT. The whole variable domain, filled in from reference TRBV7-9 and TRBJ1-4, reads DTGVSQNPRHKITKRGQNVTFRCDPISEHNRLYWYRQTLGQGPEFLTYFQNEAQLEKSRLLSDRFSAERPKGSFSTLEIQRTEQGDSAMYLCASSPTETNEKLFFGSGTQLSVL.

The rearrangement uses TRBV11-2 and TRBJ2-7; weak D call: TRBD1 (6 bases). Deletions cut 0 bases from V and 3 bases from J, with 12 bases between. The CDR3 length is 15 residues. CDR1 SGHAT and CDR2 FQNNGV come from the germline V gene. The CDR3 DNA sequence: TGTGCCAGCAGCTTAGAACCCCAGGGGCGCTACGAGCAGTACTTC. As protein: CASSLEPQGRYEQYF.

The J gene is TRBJ1-2, the V gene TRBV18, with D possibly matching TRBD1 (5 bases). CDR3 length: 13 residues. Trimming left V 10 bases short and J 2 bases short, with 14 bases between. The germline V gene encodes CDR1 KGHSH and CDR2 LQKENI. In nucleotides, the CDR3 is TGTGCCACCTCGGGGGGGTCCAACTATGGCTACACCTTC. It codes for CATSGGSNYGYTF.

The J gene is TRBJ2-2, the V gene TRBV7-9; tentative D call: TRBD2 (5 bases). The germline CDR1 and CDR2 sequences are SEHNR and FQNEAQ (reference sequence). The CDR3 spans 12 residues. Trimming left V 5 bases short and J 6 bases short, with 7 bases between. CDR3: CASSHSAGELFF. CDR3 DNA sequence: TGTGCCAGCAGCCATAGCGCCGGGGAGCTGTTTTTT.

The genes are TRBV2 and TRBJ2-5, with D perhaps matching TRBD1 (5 bases). Per the germline V gene, CDR1 is SNHLY and CDR2 is FYNNEI. V lost 3 bases to trimming and J lost 5 bases, with 10 bases between them. The CDR3 runs 13 residues. CDR3 residues: CASSEVGRETQYF. DNA for the CDR3: TGTGCCAGCAGTGAGGTGGGGCGGGAGACCCAGTACTTC. The full variable domain, its missing parts supplied by reference TRBV2 and TRBJ2-5, is EPEVTQTPSHQVTQMGQEVILRCVPISNHLYFYWYRQILGQKVEFLVSFYNNEISEKSEIFDDQFSVERPDGSNFTLKIRSTKLEDSAMYFCASSEVGRETQYFGPGTRLLVL.

The table lists this clone with a count of one. This chain joins TRBV9 and TRBJ2-1, with D possibly TRBD2 on 7 matching bases. CDR1 is SGDLS and CDR2 is YYNGEE in the germline V gene. The CDR3 has 17 amino acids. V shed 7 bases and J shed 0 bases, with 20 bases lying between them. The CDR3 protein is CASGGGGHRSSYNEQFF. CDR3 nucleotides: TGTGCCAGCGGAGGGGGGGGACACAGGAGCTCCTACAATGAGCAGTTCTTC.

By share, this clone ranks as medium-sized. The J gene is TRBJ1-1, the V gene TRBV5-4, with D possibly TRBD1 on 6 matching bases. Germline loops: CDR1 SGHNT, CDR2 YYREEE (reference sequence). The CDR3 runs 16 residues. The V end was cut by 4 bases, the J end by 1 base, with 17 bases between. The CDR3 DNA reads TGTGCCAGCAGCCCGTGGCGTGGGGGCGGGAACACTGAAGCTTTCTTT. Amino acid sequence: CASSPWRGGGNTEAFF.

The chain uses TRBV3-1 (or the pseudogene TRBV3-2) and TRBJ2-2, with TRBD2 as a possible D gene (5 bases). The ends were cut back, 4 bases at V and 5 bases at J, with 14 bases in the middle. This CDR3 contains 15 residues. Germline lookup yields CDR1 LGHDT and CDR2 YNNKEL (reference sequence). CDR3 sequence reads: CASSLELVGTGELFF. CDR3 DNA: TGTGCCAGCAGCCTCGAACTAGTTGGTACCGGGGAGCTGTTTTTT.

This clone was detected once. The genes are TRBV5-1 and TRBJ2-7; TRBD2 is a possible D gene (6 bases). The CDR3 totals 15 residues. V was pared by 4 bases and J by 0 bases, with 14 bases between. CDR1 is SGHRS and CDR2 is YFSETQ in the germline V gene. The CDR3 DNA reads as TGCGCCAGCAGCGGGGAGGCGGGTAGCTCCTACGAGCAGTACTTC. Its protein product is CASSGEAGSSYEQYF.

This clone occurred once. This rearrangement joins TRBV6-5 to TRBJ1-5; no reliable D call. Trimming stripped 6 bases from V and 0 bases from J, with 9 bases between. The germline V gene encodes CDR1 MNHEY and CDR2 SVGAGI. The CDR3 has 14 amino acids. CDR3 residues: CASRPTGSNQPQHF. The CDR3 nucleotides are TGTGCCAGCAGACCCACGGGTAGCAATCAGCCCCAGCATTTT.

This rearrangement joins TRBV6-6 to TRBJ1-5; 9 nucleotides match TRBD1. V was pared by 2 bases and J by 6 bases, with 8 bases of the junction left unmatched. This CDR3 region has 16 residues. Germline V lookup: CDR1 MNHNY, CDR2 SVGAGI (reference sequence). For the CDR3, the DNA is TGTGCCAGCAGTTACACCTACAGGGGACAGGGTCAGCCCCAGCATTTT. Translated: CASSYTYRGQGQPQHF.

The rearrangement links TRBV5-1 to TRBJ2-3; no clear D. This CDR3 region has 13 residues. V was clipped by 7 bases and J by 1 base, with 10 bases between them. The germline CDR1 and CDR2 sequences are SGHRS and YFSETQ. In DNA form, the CDR3 reads TGCGCCAGCCACTTTCGGGGCACAGATACGCAGTATTTT. Protein product: CASHFRGTDTQYF.

In this sample, this clone turned up a few times. The J gene is TRBJ2-1, the V gene TRBV11-1, with D tentatively TRBD1 (6 bases). Trimming shortened V by 2 bases and J by 5 bases, and 7 bases separated the two germline ends. The CDR3 extends over 13 amino acids. The germline gives CDR1 SGHAT, CDR2 FQDESV (reference sequence). This chain's CDR3 is CASSLHRDNEQFF. Here the CDR3 DNA reads TGTGCCAGCAGCTTACACAGGGACAATGAGCAGTTCTTC.

V is TRBV27 and J is TRBJ1-2; D is perhaps TRBD1 (6 bases). Trimming removed 8 bases from V and 6 bases from J, with 16 bases in between. Germline V gene lookup returns CDR1 MNHEY and CDR2 SMNVEV (reference sequence). CDR3 length equals 13 residues. The CDR3 spells CASHPAGDHGYTF. The CDR3 coding sequence is TGTGCCAGCCACCCCGCAGGGGATCATGGCTACACCTTC.